This T cell receptor beta chain was sequenced in a study of blood T cell repertoires in COVID-19. Across the study: The samples span acute and convalescent COVID-19 from the United States, Italy and Spain.

V gave up 4 bases and J gave up 4 bases, with 10 bases separating them. The CDR3 is made up of 12 amino acids. Looked up from germline, CDR1 is SQVTM and CDR2 is ANQGSEA. Sequencing was performed with immunoSEQ multiplex PCR; in TCRdb, only in-frame clones are kept and a portion is missing. Of roughly 350,000 clones listed, roughly 90% are singletons. This chain uses TRBV29-1 with TRBJ1-1; unclear D gene. The sequencing input was peripheral blood. This TCR was recovered from a woman between 65 and 79 years old with COVID-19, enrolled during active disease. In nucleotides, the CDR3 is TGCAGCGTTGTGGAGGGAAGCACTGAAGCTTTCTTT. This encodes CSVVEGSTEAFF.